Below, 18 T cell receptor beta chains from the same sample are listed, as sequenced in a study of T cell changes during pregnancy in multiple sclerosis. Measured with immunoSEQ multiplex PCR; TCRdb has only the in-frame clones, and not every one. The data show about 30,000 clones, with roughly nine tenths seen just once and around 0.4% held by the top ten. Sample: CD4+ T cells from peripheral blood mononuclear cells, taken in the second trimester of pregnancy. The receptor source for this set is a female donor in good health, enrolled as a control in a pregnancy study.

This clone appeared once. The chain has TRBV10-3 and TRBJ1-1; 8 nucleotides align to TRBD1. The V segment lost 6 bases and the J segment 1 base; nucleotides outside the gene matches: 4. The CDR3 contains 14 residues. Germline V lookup: CDR1 ENHRY, CDR2 SYGVKD. This CDR3 reads CAIRLTGANTEAFF. The CDR3 DNA reads TGTGCCATCAGGCTGACAGGGGCGAACACTGAAGCTTTCTTT.

The chain joins TRBV30 to TRBJ2-5; 7 nucleotides match TRBD2. The V gene end was trimmed by 3 bases and the J gene end by 5 bases; junction bases not matched to a gene: 6. The V gene's germline CDR1 is GTSNPN and CDR2 SVGIG (reference sequence). There are 13 residues in the CDR3. The CDR3 sequence: CAWRGGPGETQYF. The CDR3 region has the DNA TGTGCCTGGAGGGGAGGGCCGGGGGAGACCCAGTACTTC.

The rearrangement joins TRBV14 to TRBJ2-3; 8 bases line up with TRBD1. V dropped 3 bases and J dropped 3; count of bases not matched to a gene: 8. Per germline, CDR1 SGHDN and CDR2 FVKESK. The CDR3 length is 16 residues. The CDR3: CASSHRTGIGTDTQYF. The CDR3 nucleotides read TGTGCCAGCAGCCACCGGACAGGGATTGGGACAGATACGCAGTATTTT.

V gene TRBV6-6 combines with J gene TRBJ2-5; 11 positions match TRBD2. Germline-derived CDR1 and CDR2 are MNHNY and SVGAGI (reference sequence). The junction had 3 bases not matched to a gene; V was cut back by 2 bases and J by 4 bases. The CDR3 is made up of 15 amino acids. The CDR3 DNA is TGTGCCAGCAGTTACAGTCTAGCGGGAGGAGAGACCCAGTACTTC. Amino acid sequence: CASSYSLAGGETQYF.

The J gene is TRBJ2-2, the V gene TRBV12-5; TRBD2 aligns across 10 bases. V shed 2 bases, J shed 4 bases, and the junction held 1 base outside the gene matches. The CDR3 covers 15 residues. The V gene's germline CDR1 is LGHNT and CDR2 FRNRAP. Written as DNA, the CDR3 is TGTGCTAGTGGTTTGCTAGCGGGGGCCACCGGGGAGCTGTTTTTT. This codes for CASGLLAGATGELFF. The whole variable domain, filled in from reference TRBV12-5 and TRBJ2-2, reads DARVTQTPRHKVTEMGQEVTMRCQPILGHNTVFWYRQTMMQGLELLAYFRNRAPLDDSGMPKDRFSAEMPDATLATLKIQPSEPRDSAVYFCASGLLAGATGELFFGEGSRLTVL.

The DNA for the CDR3 is TGTGCCAGTAGTCAGGTAGACCAGCCCCAGCATTTT. It codes for CASSQVDQPQHF. The chain is built from TRBV19 and TRBJ1-5; D not resolved. V was clipped by 5 bases and J by 7 bases, with 9 bases between them. This CDR3 comprises 12 residues. The V gene's germline CDR1 is LNHDA and CDR2 SQIVND (reference sequence). Combining the CDR3 with reference TRBV19 and TRBJ1-5 gives the whole variable domain DGGITQSPKYLFRKEGQNVTLSCEQNLNHDAMYWYRQDPGQGLRLIYYSQIVNDFQKGDIAEGYSVSREKKESFPLTVTSAQKNPTAFYLCASSQVDQPQHFGDGTRLSIL.

This clone was detected only once. This sequence joins TRBV30 and TRBJ2-5; 15 nucleotides agree with TRBD2. J gave up 5 bases and V 4 bases, and 2 bases lay outside the gene matches. The CDR3 length is 14 residues. CDR1 is GTSNPN, CDR2 SVGIG, per germline (reference sequence). The CDR3 DNA reads TGTGCCTGGAACGGACTAGCGGGGGGGGAGACCCAGTACTTC. Translated: CAWNGLAGGETQYF.

The rearrangement uses TRBV6-5 and TRBJ1-3; D is ambiguous. Germline-derived CDR1 and CDR2 are MNHEY and SVGAGI. This CDR3 comprises 16 residues. Trimming removed 0 bases from V and 3 bases from J, with 12 bases in between. CDR3 sequence reads: CASSYSNTVVGNTIYF. The DNA of the CDR3 is TGTGCCAGCAGTTACTCGAACACCGTCGTTGGAAACACCATATATTTT.

V usage is TRBV7-7 and J usage is TRBJ2-7, with D possibly matching TRBD1 (5 bases). The CDR3 length is 12 residues. Germline V gene sequence: CDR1 SSHAT, CDR2 FNYEAQ (reference sequence). Deletions cut 6 bases from V and 6 bases from J, with 12 bases between. CDR3 loop: CASRNRSLEQYF. CDR3 nucleotides: TGTGCCAGCAGAAACAGGTCCCTCGAGCAGTACTTC.

This clone was detected only a few times. J is TRBJ1-1 and V is TRBV10-1; maybe TRBD1 (5 bases). The CDR3 runs to 13 residues. The V end lost 6 bases, the J end lost 1 base, and 9 bases lay between the germline ends. Germline V lookup: CDR1 WNHNN, CDR2 SYGVQD (reference sequence). CDR3 residues: CASSHGQNTEAFF. CDR3 sequence (DNA): TGCGCCAGCAGCCACGGACAGAACACTGAAGCTTTCTTT.

The V call is TRBV5-8, the J call TRBJ1-2, with 7 positions matching TRBD1. From germline, CDR1 is SGHTS and CDR2 YDEGEE. The ends lost 4 bases at V and 0 bases at J; junction bases unmatched: 3. The CDR3 has 14 amino acids. The CDR3 is CASSRDRSNYGYTF. The CDR3 DNA sequence: TGTGCCAGCAGCCGGGACAGATCTAACTATGGCTACACCTTC.

The chain employs TRBV5-1 and TRBJ2-2, with TRBD2 matching over 11 bases. V was pared by 0 bases and J by 0 bases, with 4 bases of the junction left unmatched. Germline V gives CDR1 SGHRS, CDR2 YFSETQ. The CDR3 is 18 residues long. The CDR3 spells CASSLGPSGGPNTGELFF. Written as DNA, the CDR3 is TGCGCCAGCAGCTTGGGTCCTAGCGGGGGGCCGAACACCGGGGAGCTGTTTTTT.

V gene TRBV9 combines with J gene TRBJ1-2, with 8 nucleotides matching TRBD1. Germline assignment: CDR1 SGDLS and CDR2 YYNGEE. The length of the CDR3 is 14 residues. Trimming took 4 bases from V and 5 from J; bases not matched to a gene: 7. The CDR3 loop reads CASSPFDRGYGYTF. CDR3 coding DNA: TGTGCCAGCAGCCCATTTGACAGGGGTTATGGCTACACCTTC.

The J gene is TRBJ2-5, the V gene TRBV7-2; 12 bases fit TRBD1. The V gene's germline CDR1 is SGHTA and CDR2 FQGNSA. The CDR3 spans 18 residues. The ends lost 1 base at V and 4 bases at J; junction bases unmatched: 10. CDR3 coding DNA: TGTGCCAGCAGCTTAGGGTCTGGTGGGACAGGGGGCCGAGAGACCCAGTACTTC. It specifies CASSLGSGGTGGRETQYF.

V is TRBV5-8 and J is TRBJ2-7; 10 bases are a match to TRBD2. Germline V gene data show CDR1 as SGHTS and CDR2 as YDEGEE. Trimming removed 4 bases from V and 6 bases from J; junction bases left unmatched: 13. The CDR3 covers 16 residues. The CDR3 loop is CASSPRILAGVLEQYF. The CDR3 coding sequence is TGTGCCAGCAGCCCCCGGATCCTAGCGGGAGTACTCGAGCAGTACTTC.

V gene TRBV15 combines with J gene TRBJ2-4; 10 bases match TRBD1. This CDR3 region has 18 residues. Germline V gene lookup returns CDR1 LNHNV and CDR2 YYDKDF (reference sequence). The J segment lost 2 bases and the V segment lost 1 base, leaving 8 bases of the junction unmatched. The CDR3 bases are TGTGCCACCAGCAGAGGGTCGGGACAGGGGATAACCAAAAACATTCAGTACTTC. It codes for CATSRGSGQGITKNIQYF.

The gene calls are TRBV7-9 and TRBJ2-5; perhaps TRBD2 as D (5 bases). Germline V gene lookup returns CDR1 SEHNR and CDR2 FQNEAQ (reference sequence). The length of the CDR3 is 13 residues. V lost 1 base, J lost 3 bases, and 6 bases lay in between. CDR3 sequence (DNA): TGTGCCAGCAGCTTAGGAGCGGAAGAGACCCAGTACTTC. Translated: CASSLGAEETQYF.

The chain uses TRBV5-4 and TRBJ1-2; D is unclear. This CDR3 has 15 residues. V lost 0 bases to trimming and J lost 8 bases, with 17 bases between them. Germline V lookup: CDR1 SGHNT, CDR2 YYREEE (reference sequence). For the CDR3, the DNA is TGTGCCAGCAGCTTGGTCGCGGAAACCTATCGGGGCTACACCTTC. Protein: CASSLVAETYRGYTF.